Detailed here is one T cell receptor (beta chain). Its target is unknown. TCRdb redid the calling of the RACE reads with MiXCR, one entry per CDR3 protein. The sample contains 79,000 or so distinct CDR3 sequences, about 9.3% of which appear only once. Per the germline V gene, CDR1 is DFQATT and CDR2 is SNEGSKA (reference sequence). With 6 bases clipped from V and 7 bases from J, the junction kept 10 bases outside the gene matches. The CDR3 covers 13 residues. The data originate from a study of human T cells and chemical hapten exposure. At the level of the study: Patients got weekly scalp diphenylcyclopropenone doses over the approximately 24-week study. Alopecia areata, totalis or universalis affected patients who were mostly female. Study-wide results and limits: It was expanded TCRs that formed significantly more large CDR3 similarity clusters than controls did.

Time point defined: patch test 1, 2 weeks after DPC sensitization. As for treatment: therapeutic diphenylcyclopropenone sensitization with weekly scalp DPC. Drawing of blood took place ahead of applying each patch test. The receptor was isolated from a woman aged 45 to 65 with alopecia areata. Some clones in this sample may be carry-over from other donors' samples. Specimen: whole blood, collected in connection with sensitization to the hapten diphenylcyclopropenone (DPC). The chain employs TRBV20-1 and TRBJ2-5, with 8 bases that match TRBD2. The DNA of the CDR3 is TGCAGTGCCTCAGTAGCGGGGCAGTTGACCCAGTACTTC. This codes for CSASVAGQLTQYF.